This T cell receptor beta chain comes out of a study of early T cells in non-severe SARS-CoV-2 infection. Background on the study: Unpaired chains resulted from sequencing bulk RNA of unsorted whole blood.

This clonotype came up a few times. The antigen is undetermined. Individual cDNA molecules were tagged with unique molecular identifiers, the study reported. TCRdb processed the 5' RACE reads anew with MiXCR; each CDR3 protein has one entry. Of fewer than 100,000 distinct CDR3 sequences in the sample, approximately 10% were seen once. General study points: Private and CD4 specificities were missed by VDJdb matching, which favored anti-spike CD8 responses.

Trimming removed 7 bases from V and 3 bases from J; junction bases left unmatched: 10. The CDR3 has 15 amino acids. Germline-derived CDR1 and CDR2 are SNHLY and FYNNEI. Sample: whole blood. This clonotype was obtained from an adult who was a healthcare worker with PCR-confirmed SARS-CoV-2 infection or an uninfected control (not recorded which). The chain uses TRBV2 and TRBJ2-7, with 9 bases that match TRBD1. CDR3 nucleotides: TGTGCCAGCAACCAACGGACAGGGGCGATCTACGAGCAGTACTTC. It translates to CASNQRTGAIYEQYF.